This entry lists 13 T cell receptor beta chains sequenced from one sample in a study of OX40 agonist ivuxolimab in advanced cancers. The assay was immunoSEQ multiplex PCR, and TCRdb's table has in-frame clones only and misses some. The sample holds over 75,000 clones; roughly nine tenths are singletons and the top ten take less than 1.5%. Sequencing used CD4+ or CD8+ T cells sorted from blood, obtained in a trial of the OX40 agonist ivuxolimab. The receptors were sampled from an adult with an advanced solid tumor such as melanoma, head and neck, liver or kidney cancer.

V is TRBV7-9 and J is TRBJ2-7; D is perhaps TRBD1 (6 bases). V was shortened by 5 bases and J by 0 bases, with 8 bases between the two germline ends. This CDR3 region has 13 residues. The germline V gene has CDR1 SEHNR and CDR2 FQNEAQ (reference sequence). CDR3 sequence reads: CASSPGVSYEQYF. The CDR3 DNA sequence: TGTGCCAGCAGCCCAGGGGTCTCCTACGAGCAGTACTTC.

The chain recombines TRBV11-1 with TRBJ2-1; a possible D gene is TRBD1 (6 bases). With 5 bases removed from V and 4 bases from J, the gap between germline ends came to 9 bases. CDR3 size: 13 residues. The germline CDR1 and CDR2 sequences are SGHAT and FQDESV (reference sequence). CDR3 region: CASSPDRYNEQFF. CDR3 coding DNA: TGTGCCAGCAGCCCCGACAGGTACAATGAGCAGTTCTTC.

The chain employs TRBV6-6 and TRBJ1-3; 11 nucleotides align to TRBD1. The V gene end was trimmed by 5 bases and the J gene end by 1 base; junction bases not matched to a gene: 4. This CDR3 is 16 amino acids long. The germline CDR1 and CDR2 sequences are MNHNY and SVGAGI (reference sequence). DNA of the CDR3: TGTGCCAGCAGTGCGGGGACAGGGGGTTCTGGAAACACCATATATTTT. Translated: CASSAGTGGSGNTIYF.

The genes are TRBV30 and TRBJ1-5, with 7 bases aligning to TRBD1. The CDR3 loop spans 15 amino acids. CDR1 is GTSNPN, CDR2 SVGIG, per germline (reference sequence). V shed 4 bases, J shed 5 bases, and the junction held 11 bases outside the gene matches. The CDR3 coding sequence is TGTGCCTGGAAGAAAACCTTCGGGACAGATCAGCCCCAGCATTTT. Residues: CAWKKTFGTDQPQHF.

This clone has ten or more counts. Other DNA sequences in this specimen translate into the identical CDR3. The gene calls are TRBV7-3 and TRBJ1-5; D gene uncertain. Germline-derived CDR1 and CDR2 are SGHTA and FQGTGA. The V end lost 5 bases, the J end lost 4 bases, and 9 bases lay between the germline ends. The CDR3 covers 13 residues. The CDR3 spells CASSLDLNQPQHF. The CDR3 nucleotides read TGTGCCAGCAGCCTCGACCTAAATCAGCCCCAGCATTTT.

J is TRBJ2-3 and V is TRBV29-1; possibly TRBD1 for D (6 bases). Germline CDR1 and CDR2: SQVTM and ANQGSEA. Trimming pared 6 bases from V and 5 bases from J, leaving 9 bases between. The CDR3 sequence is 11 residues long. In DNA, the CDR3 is TGCAGCGTAGCACAGGGAGATACGCAGTATTTT. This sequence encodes CSVAQGDTQYF.

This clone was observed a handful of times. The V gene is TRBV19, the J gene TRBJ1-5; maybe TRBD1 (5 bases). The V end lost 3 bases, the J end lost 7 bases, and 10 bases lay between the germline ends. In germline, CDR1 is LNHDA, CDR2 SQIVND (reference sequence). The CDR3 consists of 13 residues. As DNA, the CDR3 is TGTGCCAGTAGTATGGGGGGACCCCAGCCCCAGCATTTT. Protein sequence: CASSMGGPQPQHF.

The CDR3 nucleotides read TGTGCCTGGAGTTCTCGATCGGGGAATTCACCCCTCCACTTT. This gives the protein CAWSSRSGNSPLHF. The chain is built from TRBV30 and TRBJ1-6; D is ambiguous. The V and J ends lost 2 bases and 7 bases respectively, with 12 bases between them. The CDR3 is made up of 14 amino acids. Germline-derived CDR1 and CDR2 are GTSNPN and SVGIG (reference sequence).

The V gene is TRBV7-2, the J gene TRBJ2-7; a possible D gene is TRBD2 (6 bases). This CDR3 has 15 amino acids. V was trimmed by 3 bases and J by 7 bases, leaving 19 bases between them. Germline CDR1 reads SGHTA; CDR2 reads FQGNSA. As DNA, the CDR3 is TGTGCCAGCAGCTTTCAGGCGGGGCTTCTCACGGAGCAGTACTTC. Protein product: CASSFQAGLLTEQYF. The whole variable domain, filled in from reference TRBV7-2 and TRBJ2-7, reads GAGVSQSPSNKVTEKGKDVELRCDPISGHTALYWYRQSLGQGLEFLIYFQGNSAPDKSGLPSDRFSAERTGGSVSTLTIQRTQQEDSAVYLCASSFQAGLLTEQYFGPGTRLTVT.

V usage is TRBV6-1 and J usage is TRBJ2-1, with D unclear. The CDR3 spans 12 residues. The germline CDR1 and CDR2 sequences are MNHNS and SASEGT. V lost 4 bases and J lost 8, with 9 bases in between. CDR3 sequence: CASSGYRDEQFF. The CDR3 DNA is TGTGCCAGCAGTGGATATAGAGATGAGCAGTTCTTC.

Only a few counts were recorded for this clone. The CDR3 region has the DNA TGTGCCTGGACCTGGGACGAAGTCTACACCTTC. Translation gives CAWTWDEVYTF. V gene TRBV30 combines with J gene TRBJ1-2, with a possible D match to TRBD1 (5 bases). Germline lookup yields CDR1 GTSNPN and CDR2 SVGIG (reference sequence). The CDR3 loop spans 11 amino acids. V dropped 4 bases and J dropped 10 bases, with 13 bases sitting between them.

CDR3 amino acids: CASLDRGPYEQYF. The CDR3 DNA follows: TGCGCCAGCCTGGACAGGGGTCCCTACGAGCAGTACTTC. The V and J genes are TRBV10-2 and TRBJ2-5; TRBD1 agrees at 9 bases. The tail of the sequence fits TRBJ2-7 better, so the J call may be wrong. The CDR3 contains 13 residues. Looked up from germline, CDR1 is WSHSY and CDR2 is SAAADI.

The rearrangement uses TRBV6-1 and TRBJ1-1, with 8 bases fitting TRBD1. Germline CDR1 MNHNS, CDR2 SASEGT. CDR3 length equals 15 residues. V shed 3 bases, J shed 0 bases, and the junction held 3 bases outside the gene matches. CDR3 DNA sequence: TGTGCCAGCAGTGACCAGGGGGCTGTGAACACTGAAGCTTTCTTT. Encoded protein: CASSDQGAVNTEAFF.